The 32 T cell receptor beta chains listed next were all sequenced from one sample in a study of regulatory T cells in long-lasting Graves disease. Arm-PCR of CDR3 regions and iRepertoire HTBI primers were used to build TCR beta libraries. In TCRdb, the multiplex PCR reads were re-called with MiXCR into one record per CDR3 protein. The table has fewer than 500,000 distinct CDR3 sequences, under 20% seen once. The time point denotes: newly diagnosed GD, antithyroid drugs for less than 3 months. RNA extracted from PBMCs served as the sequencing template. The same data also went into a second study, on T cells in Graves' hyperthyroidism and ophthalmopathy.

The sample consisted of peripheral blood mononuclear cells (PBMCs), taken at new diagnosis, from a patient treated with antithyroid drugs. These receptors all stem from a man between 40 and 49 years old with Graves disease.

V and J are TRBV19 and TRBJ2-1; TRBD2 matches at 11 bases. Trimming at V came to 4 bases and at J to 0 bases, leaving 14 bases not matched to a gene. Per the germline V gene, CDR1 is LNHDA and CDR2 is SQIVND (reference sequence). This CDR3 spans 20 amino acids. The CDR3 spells CASSTQLAGGRDYSYNEQFF. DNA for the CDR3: TGTGCCAGTAGTACCCAATTAGCGGGAGGGCGAGACTACTCCTACAATGAGCAGTTCTTC.

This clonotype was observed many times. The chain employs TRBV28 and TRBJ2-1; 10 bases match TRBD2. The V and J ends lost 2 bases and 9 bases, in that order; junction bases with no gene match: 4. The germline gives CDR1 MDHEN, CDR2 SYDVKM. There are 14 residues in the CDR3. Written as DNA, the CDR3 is TGTGCCAGCAGTTTACTAGCGGGAGTCGTTGAGCAGTTCTTC. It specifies CASSLLAGVVEQFF.

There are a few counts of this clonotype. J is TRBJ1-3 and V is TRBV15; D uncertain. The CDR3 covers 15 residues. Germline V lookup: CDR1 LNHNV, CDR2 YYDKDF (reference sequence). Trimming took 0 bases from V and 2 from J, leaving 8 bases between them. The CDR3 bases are TGTGCCACCAGCAGAGATCGGGTACCTGGAAACACCATATATTTT. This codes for CATSRDRVPGNTIYF.

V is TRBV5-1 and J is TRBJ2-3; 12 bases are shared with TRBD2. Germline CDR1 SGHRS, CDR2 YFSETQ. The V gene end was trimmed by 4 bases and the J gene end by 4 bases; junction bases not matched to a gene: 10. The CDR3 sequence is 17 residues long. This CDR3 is CASSSYPSGRASDTQYF. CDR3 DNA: TGCGCCAGCAGCAGCTATCCTAGCGGGAGGGCCTCAGATACGCAGTATTTT.

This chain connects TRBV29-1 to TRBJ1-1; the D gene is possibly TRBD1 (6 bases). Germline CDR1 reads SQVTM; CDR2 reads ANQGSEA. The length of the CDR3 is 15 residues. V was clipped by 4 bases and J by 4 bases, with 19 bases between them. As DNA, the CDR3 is TGCAGCGTTGCCAGGGGTGGAGGAGGATTCACTGAAGCTTTCTTT. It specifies CSVARGGGGFTEAFF.

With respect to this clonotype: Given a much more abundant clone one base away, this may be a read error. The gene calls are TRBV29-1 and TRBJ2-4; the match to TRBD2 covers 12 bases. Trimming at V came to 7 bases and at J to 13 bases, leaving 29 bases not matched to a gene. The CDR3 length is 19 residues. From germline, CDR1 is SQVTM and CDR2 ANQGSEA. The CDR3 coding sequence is TGCAGCGACCTAGGACAGGGGACGGTATCGACTAGCGGGAGTAATGAGCAGTACTTC. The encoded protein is CSDLGQGTVSTSGSNEQYF.

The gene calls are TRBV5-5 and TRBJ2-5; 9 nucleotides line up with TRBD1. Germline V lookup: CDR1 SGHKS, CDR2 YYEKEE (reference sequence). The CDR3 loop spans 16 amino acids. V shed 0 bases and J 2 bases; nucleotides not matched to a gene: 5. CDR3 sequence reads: CASSLGTGAIQETQYF. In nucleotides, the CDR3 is TGTGCCAGCAGCTTGGGGACAGGGGCGATACAAGAGACCCAGTACTTC.

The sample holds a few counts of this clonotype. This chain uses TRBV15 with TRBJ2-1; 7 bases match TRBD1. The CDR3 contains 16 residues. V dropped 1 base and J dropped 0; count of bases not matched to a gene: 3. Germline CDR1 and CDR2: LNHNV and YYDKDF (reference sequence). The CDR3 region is CATSRGGTVSYNEQFF. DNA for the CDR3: TGTGCCACCAGCAGAGGAGGGACAGTCTCCTACAATGAGCAGTTCTTC.

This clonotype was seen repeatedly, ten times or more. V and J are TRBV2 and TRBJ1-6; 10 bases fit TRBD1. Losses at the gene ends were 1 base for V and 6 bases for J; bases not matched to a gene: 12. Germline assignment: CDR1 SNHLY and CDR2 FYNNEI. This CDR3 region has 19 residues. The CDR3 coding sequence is TGTGCCAGCAGTGAAGATGGGACAGGGGTCTCTATCTTTAATTCACCCCTCCACTTT. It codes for CASSEDGTGVSIFNSPLHF.

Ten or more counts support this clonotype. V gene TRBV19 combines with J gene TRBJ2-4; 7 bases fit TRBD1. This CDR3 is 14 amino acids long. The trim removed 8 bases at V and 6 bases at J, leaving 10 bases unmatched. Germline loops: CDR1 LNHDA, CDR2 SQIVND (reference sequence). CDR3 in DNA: TGTGCCAGTGCACGCCGGGACAGCCTAAACATTCAGTACTTC. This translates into CASARRDSLNIQYF.

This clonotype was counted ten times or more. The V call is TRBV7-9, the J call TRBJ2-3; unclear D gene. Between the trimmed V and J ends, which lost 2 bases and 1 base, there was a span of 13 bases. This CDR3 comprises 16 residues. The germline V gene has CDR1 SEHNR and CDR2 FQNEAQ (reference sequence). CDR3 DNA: TGTGCCAGCAGCTTATTGGTACCGCTGGGCACAGATACGCAGTATTTT. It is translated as CASSLLVPLGTDTQYF.

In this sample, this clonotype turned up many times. In DNA, the CDR3 is TGCAGCGTTGAAGAGGAGGGGACGGAGACCTACGAGCAGTACTTC. This codes for CSVEEEGTETYEQYF. This chain connects TRBV29-1 to TRBJ2-7; D might be TRBD2 (6 bases). This CDR3 is built from 15 residues. V gave up 0 bases and J gave up 2 bases, with 14 bases separating them. CDR1 is SQVTM, CDR2 ANQGSEA, per germline.

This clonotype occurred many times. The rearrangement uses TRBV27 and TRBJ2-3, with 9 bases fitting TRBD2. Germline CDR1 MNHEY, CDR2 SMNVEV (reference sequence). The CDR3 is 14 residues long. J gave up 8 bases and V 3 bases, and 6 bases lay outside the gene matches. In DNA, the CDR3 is TGTGCCAGCAGTTTCGGGCGGGAGGGCCGTACGCAGTATTTT. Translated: CASSFGREGRTQYF.

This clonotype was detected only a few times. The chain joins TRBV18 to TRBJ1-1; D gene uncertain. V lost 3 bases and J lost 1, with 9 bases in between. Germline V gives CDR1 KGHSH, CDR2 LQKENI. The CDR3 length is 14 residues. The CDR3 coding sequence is TGTGCCAGCTCACCCTCCGGGAAGAACACTGAAGCTTTCTTT. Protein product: CASSPSGKNTEAFF.

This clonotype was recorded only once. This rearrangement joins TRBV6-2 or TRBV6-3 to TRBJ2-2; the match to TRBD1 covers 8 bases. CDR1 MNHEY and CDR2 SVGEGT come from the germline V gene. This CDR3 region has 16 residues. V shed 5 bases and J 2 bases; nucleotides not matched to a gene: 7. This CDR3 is CASSGWGQENTGELFF. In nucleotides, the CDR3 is TGTGCCAGCAGTGGATGGGGACAGGAAAACACCGGGGAGCTGTTTTTT.

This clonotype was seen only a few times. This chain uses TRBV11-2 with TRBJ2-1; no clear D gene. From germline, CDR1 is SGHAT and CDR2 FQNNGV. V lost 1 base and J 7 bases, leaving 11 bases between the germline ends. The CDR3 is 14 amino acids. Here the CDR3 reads CASSLGSSLNEQFF. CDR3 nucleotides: TGTGCCAGCAGCTTAGGCAGTAGCCTTAATGAGCAGTTCTTC. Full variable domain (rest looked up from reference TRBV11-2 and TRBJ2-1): EAGVAQSPRYKIIEKRQSVAFWCNPISGHATLYWYQQILGQGPKLLIQFQNNGVVDDSQLPKDRFSAERLKGVDSTLKIQPAKLEDSAVYLCASSLGSSLNEQFFGPGTRLTVL.

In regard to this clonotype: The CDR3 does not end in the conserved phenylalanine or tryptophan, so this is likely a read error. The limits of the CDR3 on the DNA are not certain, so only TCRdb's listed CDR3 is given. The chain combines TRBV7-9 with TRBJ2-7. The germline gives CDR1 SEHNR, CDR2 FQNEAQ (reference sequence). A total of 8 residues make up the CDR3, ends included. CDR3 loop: CASSREKT.

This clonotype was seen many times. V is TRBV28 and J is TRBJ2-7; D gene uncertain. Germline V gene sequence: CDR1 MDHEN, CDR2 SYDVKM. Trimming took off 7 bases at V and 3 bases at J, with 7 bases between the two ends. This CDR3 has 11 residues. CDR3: CASTANYEQYF. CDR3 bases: TGTGCCAGCACGGCTAACTACGAGCAGTACTTC.

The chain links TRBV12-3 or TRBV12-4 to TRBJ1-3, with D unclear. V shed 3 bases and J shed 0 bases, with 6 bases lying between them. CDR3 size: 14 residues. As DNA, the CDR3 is TGTGCCAGCAGTTTGGTCCGCTCTGGAAACACCATATATTTT. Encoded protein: CASSLVRSGNTIYF.

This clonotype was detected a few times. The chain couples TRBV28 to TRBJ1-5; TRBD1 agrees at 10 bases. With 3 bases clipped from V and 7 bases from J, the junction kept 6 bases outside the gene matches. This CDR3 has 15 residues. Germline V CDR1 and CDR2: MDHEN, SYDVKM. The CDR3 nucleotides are TGTGCCAGCAGTTTTTTGGACAGGGGGGACCAGCCCCAGCATTTT. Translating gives CASSFLDRGDQPQHF.

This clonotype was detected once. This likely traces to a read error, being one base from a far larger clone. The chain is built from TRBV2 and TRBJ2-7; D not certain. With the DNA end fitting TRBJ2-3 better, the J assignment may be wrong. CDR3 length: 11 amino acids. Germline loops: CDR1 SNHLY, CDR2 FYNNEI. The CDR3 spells CASKAKYTQYF. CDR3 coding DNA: TGTGCCAGCAAGGCTAAATATACGCAGTATTTT.

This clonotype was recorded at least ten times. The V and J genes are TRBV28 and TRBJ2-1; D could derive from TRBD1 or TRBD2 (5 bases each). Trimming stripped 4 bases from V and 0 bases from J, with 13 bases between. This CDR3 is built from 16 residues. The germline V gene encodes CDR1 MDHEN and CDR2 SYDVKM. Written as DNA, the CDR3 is TGTGCCAGCAGTTGGCAGGGACCCAGCTCCTACAATGAGCAGTTCTTC. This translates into CASSWQGPSSYNEQFF. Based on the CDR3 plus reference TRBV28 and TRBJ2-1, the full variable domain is DVKVTQSSRYLVKRTGEKVFLECVQDMDHENMFWYRQDPGLGLRLIYFSYDVKMKEKGDIPEGYSVSREKKERFSLILESASTNQTSMYLCASSWQGPSSYNEQFFGPGTRLTVL.

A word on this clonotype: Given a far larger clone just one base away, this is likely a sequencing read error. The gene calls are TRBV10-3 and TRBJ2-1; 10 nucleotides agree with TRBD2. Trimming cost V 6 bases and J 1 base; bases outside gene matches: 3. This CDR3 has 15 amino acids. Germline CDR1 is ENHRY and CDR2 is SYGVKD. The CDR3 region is CAIRSGRGSYNEQFF. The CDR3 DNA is TGTGCCATCAGAAGCGGGAGGGGGTCCTACAATGAGCAGTTCTTC.

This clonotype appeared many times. CDR3: CAWSKEIDWDTEAFF. The CDR3 nucleotides are TGTGCCTGGAGTAAGGAAATTGATTGGGACACTGAAGCTTTCTTT. The V and J genes are TRBV30 and TRBJ1-1, with D unresolved. The CDR3 runs to 15 residues. Germline CDR1 and CDR2: GTSNPN and SVGIG (reference sequence). With 2 bases removed from V and 3 bases from J, the gap between germline ends came to 16 bases.

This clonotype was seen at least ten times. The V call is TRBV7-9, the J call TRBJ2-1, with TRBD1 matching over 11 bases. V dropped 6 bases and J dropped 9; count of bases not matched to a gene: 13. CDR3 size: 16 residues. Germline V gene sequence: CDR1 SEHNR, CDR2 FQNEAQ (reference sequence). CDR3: CASSSPGQGVAGEQFF. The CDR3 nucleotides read TGTGCCAGCAGTTCGCCGGGACAGGGGGTTGCGGGTGAGCAGTTCTTC.

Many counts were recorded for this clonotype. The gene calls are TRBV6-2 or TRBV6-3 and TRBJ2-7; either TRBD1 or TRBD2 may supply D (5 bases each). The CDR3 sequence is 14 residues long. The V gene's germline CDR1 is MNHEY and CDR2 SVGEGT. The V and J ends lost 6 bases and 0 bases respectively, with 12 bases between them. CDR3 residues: CASSRGRHSYEQYF. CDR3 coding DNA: TGTGCCAGCAGCCGGGGACGCCACTCCTACGAGCAGTACTTC.

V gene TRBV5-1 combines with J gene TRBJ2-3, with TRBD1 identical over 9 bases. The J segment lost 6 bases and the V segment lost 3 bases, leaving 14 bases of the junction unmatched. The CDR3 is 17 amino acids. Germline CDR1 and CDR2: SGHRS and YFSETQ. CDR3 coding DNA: TGCGCCAGCAGCTCACCCGGGGGACAGGGAAAAACGGATACGCAGTATTTT. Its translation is CASSSPGGQGKTDTQYF.

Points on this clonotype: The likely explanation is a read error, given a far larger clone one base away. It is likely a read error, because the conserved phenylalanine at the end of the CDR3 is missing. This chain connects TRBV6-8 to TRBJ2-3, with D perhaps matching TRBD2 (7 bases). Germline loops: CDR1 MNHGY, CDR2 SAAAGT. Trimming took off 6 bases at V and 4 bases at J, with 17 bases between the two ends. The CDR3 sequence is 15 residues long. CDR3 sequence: CASSPGEGLADTQYL. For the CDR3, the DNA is TGTGCCAGCAGCCCAGGGGAGGGCTTGGCAGATACGCAGTATCTT.

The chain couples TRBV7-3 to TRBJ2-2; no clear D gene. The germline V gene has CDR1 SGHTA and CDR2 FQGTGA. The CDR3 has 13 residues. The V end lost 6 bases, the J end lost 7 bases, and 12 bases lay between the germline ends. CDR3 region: CASRNRVDGELFF. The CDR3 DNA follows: TGTGCCAGCAGAAATAGGGTTGACGGGGAGCTGTTTTTT.

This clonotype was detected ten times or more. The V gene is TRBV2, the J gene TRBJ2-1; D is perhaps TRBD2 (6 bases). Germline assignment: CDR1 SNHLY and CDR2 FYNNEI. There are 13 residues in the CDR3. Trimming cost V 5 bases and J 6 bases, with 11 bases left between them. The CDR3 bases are TGTGCCAGCAGTCCGAGTAGCGGCAATGAGCAGTTCTTC. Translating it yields CASSPSSGNEQFF.

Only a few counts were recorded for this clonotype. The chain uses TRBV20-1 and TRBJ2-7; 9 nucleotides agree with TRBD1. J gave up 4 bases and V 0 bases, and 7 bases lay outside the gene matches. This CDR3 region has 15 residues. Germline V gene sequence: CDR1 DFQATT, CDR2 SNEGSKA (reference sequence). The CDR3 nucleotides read TGCAGTGCTAGAGATCTCGACAGGGGGAGGTACGAGCAGTACTTC. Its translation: CSARDLDRGRYEQYF.

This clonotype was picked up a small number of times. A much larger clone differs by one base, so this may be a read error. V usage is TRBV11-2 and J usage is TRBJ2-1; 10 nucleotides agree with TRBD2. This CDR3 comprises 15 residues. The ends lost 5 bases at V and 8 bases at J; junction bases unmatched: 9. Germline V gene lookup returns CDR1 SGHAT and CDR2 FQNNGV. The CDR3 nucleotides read TGTGCCAGCAGCCGAACTAGCGGGAAGCGGGATGAGCAGTTCTTC. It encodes CASSRTSGKRDEQFF. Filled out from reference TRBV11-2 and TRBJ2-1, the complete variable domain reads EAGVAQSPRYKIIEKRQSVAFWCNPISGHATLYWYQQILGQGPKLLIQFQNNGVVDDSQLPKDRFSAERLKGVDSTLKIQPAKLEDSAVYLCASSRTSGKRDEQFFGPGTRLTVL.